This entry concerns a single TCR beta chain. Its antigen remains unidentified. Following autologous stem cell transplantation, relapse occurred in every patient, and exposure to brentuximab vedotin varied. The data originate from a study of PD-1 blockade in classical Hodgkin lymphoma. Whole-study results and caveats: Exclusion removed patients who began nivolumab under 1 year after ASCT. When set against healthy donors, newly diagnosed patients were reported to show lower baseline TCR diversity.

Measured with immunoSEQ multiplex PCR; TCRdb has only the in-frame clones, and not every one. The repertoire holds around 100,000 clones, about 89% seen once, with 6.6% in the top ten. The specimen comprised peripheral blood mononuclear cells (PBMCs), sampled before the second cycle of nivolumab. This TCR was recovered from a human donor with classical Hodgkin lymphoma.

CDR3 nucleotides: TGTGCCACCGACTCGGGAACAGGGGTCGCGTACTTC. Protein: CATDSGTGVAYF. The chain links TRBV15 to TRBJ2-7; 7 nucleotides align to TRBD1. Germline trimming cut 8 bases from V and 12 bases from J; bases unmatched to any gene: 13. The CDR3 loop spans 12 amino acids. Germline lookup yields CDR1 LNHNV and CDR2 YYDKDF (reference sequence).